This TCR beta chain was identified during a study of long-term antiretroviral therapy in people with HIV. Broader study findings: Controls had broader CDR3 length ranges than HIV repertoires did. Pre-ART expanded TRB clones stayed dominant throughout, though often decreasing after ART.

At the survey level, the v3.0 immunoSEQ assay was run. Some clones are missing from TCRdb's copy, which holds only in-frame ones; the method was immunoSEQ multiplex PCR. This sample has just under 20,000 clones, with roughly 86% found just once. Germline V lookup: CDR1 MNHNS, CDR2 SASEGT. CDR3 length: 12 amino acids. V dropped 6 bases and J dropped 3 bases, with 9 bases sitting between them. Concerning this clone itself: The antigen is undetermined.

Samples held 1-10 million cryopreserved PBMC before DNA extraction. The sample consisted of unsorted PBMCs, taken 2.1 years after starting antiretroviral therapy. This clonotype was sampled from a man aged 18 to 29 with HIV. The chain links TRBV6-1 to TRBJ2-7; D unresolved. CDR3 DNA: TGTGCCAGCAGGGCTCCTCTCTACGAGCAGTACTTC. Translating gives CASRAPLYEQYF.